What follows are 9 T cell receptor beta chains derived from one specimen sequenced in a study of vaccination and CD4 T cells after COVID-19. Treatment given: approximately 9-day PBMC culture with coronavirus spike peptide pools or control peptides (ViraFEST assay). From the unexposed donor, CD4+ T cells were collected ahead of the COVID-19 pandemic (2011-2018). Cultured CD4+ T-cell DNA underwent Oncomine TCR Beta short-read sequencing. Genomic DNA was drawn out of CD4+ T cells grown in culture. TCRdb analysed the PCR reads with MiXCR anew, one entry per CDR3 protein. The sample comprises approximately 9,600 distinct CDR3 sequences, around two fifths of which are singletons, and around 11% rests with the top ten. These TCRs' antigens remain unknown. Sequencing was performed on CD4+ T cells from blood, cultured in vitro. The origin of the receptors is a human donor in good health.

The genes are TRBV20-1 and TRBJ2-1, with 9 bases aligning to TRBD2. Germline CDR1 and CDR2: DFQATT and SNEGSKA (reference sequence). Germline trimming cut 3 bases from V and 7 bases from J; bases unmatched to any gene: 19. The CDR3 runs 18 residues. Written as DNA, the CDR3 is TGCAGTGCTAGGAAAGCGATCTCGGGACTAGCAGGCCTAAATGAGCAGTTCTTC. Its translation: CSARKAISGLAGLNEQFF.

The CDR3 loop is CASSLGRYEQYF. DNA of the CDR3: TGTGCCAGCAGCCTAGGGCGGTACGAGCAGTACTTC. The gene calls are TRBV7-2 and TRBJ2-1; no firm D call. The DNA end favors TRBJ2-7, so the J call may be wrong. Germline V gene data show CDR1 as SGHTA and CDR2 as FQGNSA. CDR3 length: 12 residues.

The rearrangement uses TRBV6-5 and TRBJ2-3; D is undetermined. The germline V and J ends were trimmed by 1 base and 5 bases, with 1 base remaining between them. Germline CDR1 MNHEY, CDR2 SVGAGI. The CDR3 extends over 11 amino acids. The CDR3 reads CASSYLDTQYF. The CDR3 nucleotides are TGTGCCAGCAGTTACTTAGATACGCAGTATTTT.

The gene calls are TRBV6-1 and TRBJ2-1, with D possibly TRBD1 on 6 matching bases. The CDR3 extends over 15 amino acids. With 6 bases removed from V and 0 bases from J, the gap between germline ends came to 12 bases. Germline V gene sequence: CDR1 MNHNS, CDR2 SASEGT. The CDR3 DNA sequence: TGTGCCAGCAGAATGGACAGCGGCTCCTACAATGAGCAGTTCTTC. This sequence encodes CASRMDSGSYNEQFF.

This clonotype turned up a few times. V gene TRBV27 combines with J gene TRBJ1-5; perhaps TRBD1 as D (5 bases). Germline values: CDR1 MNHEY, CDR2 SMNVEV (reference sequence). The CDR3 runs 18 residues. V was cut by 8 bases and J by 2 bases, with 25 bases left in between. The CDR3 sequence: CASSLRSTTLGGNQPQHF. CDR3 DNA: TGTGCCAGCTCTCTCAGGTCGACCACCTTGGGGGGCAATCAGCCCCAGCATTTT.

This clonotype counts as large. The rearrangement joins TRBV20-1 to TRBJ2-2, with 9 positions matching TRBD1. Germline V gene sequence: CDR1 DFQATT, CDR2 SNEGSKA (reference sequence). CDR3 length equals 17 residues. The V and J ends lost 4 bases and 5 bases, in that order; junction bases with no gene match: 14. DNA of the CDR3: TGCAGTGCTATTTACTCGACAGGGGGAGGGATGACCGGGGAGCTGTTTTTT. Its protein product is CSAIYSTGGGMTGELFF.

The rearrangement joins TRBV7-9 to TRBJ2-7; unclear D gene. Germline-derived CDR1 and CDR2 are SEHNR and FQNEAQ (reference sequence). Trimming removed 2 bases at V and 0 bases at J, with 8 bases between. The CDR3 loop spans 14 amino acids. This CDR3 reads CASSLPPNSYEQYF. The CDR3 DNA reads TGTGCCAGCAGCTTACCTCCTAACTCCTACGAGCAGTACTTC.

The V call is TRBV6-5, the J call TRBJ1-1; tentatively, D is TRBD1 (5 bases). CDR3 length: 16 residues. Deletions cut 2 bases from V and 4 bases from J, with 17 bases between. Germline V gene data show CDR1 as MNHEY and CDR2 as SVGAGI. The CDR3 sequence: CASSYRALPGATEAFF. The CDR3 bases are TGTGCCAGCAGTTACCGGGCCCTACCCGGGGCCACTGAAGCTTTCTTT.

The chain joins TRBV7-2 to TRBJ1-5, with D maybe TRBD1 (6 bases). This CDR3 spans 14 amino acids. Germline CDR1 SGHTA, CDR2 FQGNSA. V was cut by 3 bases and J by 3 bases, with 9 bases left in between. CDR3 amino acids: CASSFGTYNQPQHF. The CDR3, as DNA: TGTGCCAGCAGCTTCGGGACATACAATCAGCCCCAGCATTTT. The full variable domain, with the rest looked up from reference TRBV7-2 and TRBJ1-5, is GAGVSQSPSNKVTEKGKDVELRCDPISGHTALYWYRQSLGQGLEFLIYFQGNSAPDKSGLPSDRFSAERTGGSVSTLTIQRTQQEDSAVYLCASSFGTYNQPQHFGDGTRLSIL.